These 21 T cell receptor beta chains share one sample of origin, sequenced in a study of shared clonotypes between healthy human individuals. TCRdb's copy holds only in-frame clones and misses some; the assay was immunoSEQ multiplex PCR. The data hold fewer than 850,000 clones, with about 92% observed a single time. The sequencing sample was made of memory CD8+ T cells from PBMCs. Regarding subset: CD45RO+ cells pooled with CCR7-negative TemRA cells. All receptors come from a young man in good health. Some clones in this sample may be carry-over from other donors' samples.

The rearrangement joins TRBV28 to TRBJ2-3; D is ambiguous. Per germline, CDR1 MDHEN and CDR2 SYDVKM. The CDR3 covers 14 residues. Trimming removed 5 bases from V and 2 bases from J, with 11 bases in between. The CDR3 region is CASSTDPDTDTQYF. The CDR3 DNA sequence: TGTGCCAGCAGTACGGATCCAGACACAGATACGCAGTATTTT.

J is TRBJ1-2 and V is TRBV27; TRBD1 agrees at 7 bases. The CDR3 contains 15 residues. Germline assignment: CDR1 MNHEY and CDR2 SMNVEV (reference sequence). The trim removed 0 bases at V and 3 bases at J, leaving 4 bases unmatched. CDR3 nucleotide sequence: TGTGCCAGCAGTTTATCGACAGGGTACTACTATGGCTACACCTTC. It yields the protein CASSLSTGYYYGYTF.

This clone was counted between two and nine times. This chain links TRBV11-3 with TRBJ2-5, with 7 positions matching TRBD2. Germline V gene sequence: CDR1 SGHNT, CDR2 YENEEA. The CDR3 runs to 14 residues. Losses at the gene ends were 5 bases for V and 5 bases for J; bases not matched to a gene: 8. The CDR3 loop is CASSPDGGGETQYF. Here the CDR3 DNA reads TGTGCCAGCAGCCCCGATGGGGGAGGGGAGACCCAGTACTTC.

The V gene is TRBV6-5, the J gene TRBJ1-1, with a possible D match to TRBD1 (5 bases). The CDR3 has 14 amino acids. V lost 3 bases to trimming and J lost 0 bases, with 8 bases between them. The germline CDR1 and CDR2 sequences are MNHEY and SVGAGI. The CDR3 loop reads CASSYEGMNTEAFF. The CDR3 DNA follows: TGTGCCAGCAGTTATGAGGGGATGAACACTGAAGCTTTCTTT.

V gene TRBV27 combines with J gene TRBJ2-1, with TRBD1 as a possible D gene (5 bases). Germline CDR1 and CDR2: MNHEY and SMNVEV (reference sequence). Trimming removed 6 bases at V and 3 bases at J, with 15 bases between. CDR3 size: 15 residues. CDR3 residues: CASSGSDTLYNEQFF. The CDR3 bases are TGTGCCAGCAGCGGGTCGGACACCCTCTACAATGAGCAGTTCTTC.

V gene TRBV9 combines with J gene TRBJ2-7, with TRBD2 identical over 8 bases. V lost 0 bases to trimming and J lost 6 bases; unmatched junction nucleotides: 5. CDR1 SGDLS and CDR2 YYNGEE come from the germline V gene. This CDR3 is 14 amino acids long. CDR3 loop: CASSVGTGGAEQYF. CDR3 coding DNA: TGTGCCAGCAGCGTAGGGACCGGGGGGGCCGAGCAGTACTTC.

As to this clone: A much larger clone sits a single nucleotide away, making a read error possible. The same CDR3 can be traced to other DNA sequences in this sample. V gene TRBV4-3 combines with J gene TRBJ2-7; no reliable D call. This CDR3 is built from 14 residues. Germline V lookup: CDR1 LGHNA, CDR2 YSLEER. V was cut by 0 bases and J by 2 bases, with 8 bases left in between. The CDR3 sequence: CASSQEGGTYEQYF. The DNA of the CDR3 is TGCGCCAGCAGCCAAGAAGGCGGTACCTACGAGCAGTACTTC.

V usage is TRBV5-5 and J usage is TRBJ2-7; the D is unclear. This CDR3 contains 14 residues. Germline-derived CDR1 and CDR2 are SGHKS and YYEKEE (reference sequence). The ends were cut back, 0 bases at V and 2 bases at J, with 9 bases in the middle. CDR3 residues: CASSLGLTAYEQYF. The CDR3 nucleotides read TGTGCCAGCAGCTTGGGACTGACCGCCTACGAGCAGTACTTC.

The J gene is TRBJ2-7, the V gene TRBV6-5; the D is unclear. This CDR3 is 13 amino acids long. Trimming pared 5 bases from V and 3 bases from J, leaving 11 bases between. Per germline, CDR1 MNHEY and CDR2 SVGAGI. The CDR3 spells CASSQAYRYEQYF. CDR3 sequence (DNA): TGTGCCAGCAGTCAGGCCTACCGCTACGAGCAGTACTTC.

The CDR3 loop reads CASSFPTSGVPEQFF. CDR3 sequence (DNA): TGTGCCAGCAGCTTCCCGACTAGCGGGGTCCCCGAGCAGTTCTTC. V is TRBV7-9 and J is TRBJ2-1, with 11 bases lining up with TRBD2. This CDR3 comprises 15 residues. Germline V gene data show CDR1 as SEHNR and CDR2 as FQNEAQ (reference sequence). V gave up 3 bases and J gave up 10 bases; unmatched junction bases: 8.

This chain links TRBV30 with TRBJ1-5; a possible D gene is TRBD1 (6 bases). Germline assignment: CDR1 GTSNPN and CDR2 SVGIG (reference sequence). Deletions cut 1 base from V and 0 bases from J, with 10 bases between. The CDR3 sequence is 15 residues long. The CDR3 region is CAWSERQVSNQPQHF. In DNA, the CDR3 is TGTGCCTGGAGTGAACGACAGGTTAGCAATCAGCCCCAGCATTTT.

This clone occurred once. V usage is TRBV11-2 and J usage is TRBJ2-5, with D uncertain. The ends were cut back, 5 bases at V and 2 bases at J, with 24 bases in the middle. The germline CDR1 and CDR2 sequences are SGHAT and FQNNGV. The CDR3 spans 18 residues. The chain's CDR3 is CASSLDVPGIHGQETQYF. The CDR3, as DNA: TGTGCCAGCAGCCTTGACGTGCCTGGGATCCATGGGCAAGAGACCCAGTACTTC.

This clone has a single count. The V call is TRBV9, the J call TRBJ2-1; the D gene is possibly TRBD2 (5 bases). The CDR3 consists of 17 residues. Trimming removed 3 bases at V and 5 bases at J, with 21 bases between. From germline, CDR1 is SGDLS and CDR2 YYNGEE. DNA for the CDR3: TGTGCCAGCAGCGACGGACTTAAGAACAGCCACAACAATGAGCAGTTCTTC. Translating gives CASSDGLKNSHNNEQFF.

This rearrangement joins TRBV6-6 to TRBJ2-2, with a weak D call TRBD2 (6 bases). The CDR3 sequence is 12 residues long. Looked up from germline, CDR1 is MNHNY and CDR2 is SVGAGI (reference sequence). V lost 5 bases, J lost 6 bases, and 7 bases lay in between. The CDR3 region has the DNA TGTGCCAGCAGTGCGGGACCCGGGGAGCTGTTTTTT. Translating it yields CASSAGPGELFF.

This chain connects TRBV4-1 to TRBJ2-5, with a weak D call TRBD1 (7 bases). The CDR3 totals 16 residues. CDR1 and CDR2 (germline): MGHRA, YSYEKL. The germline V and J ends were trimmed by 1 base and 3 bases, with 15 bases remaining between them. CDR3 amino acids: CASSQGLQGGEETQYF. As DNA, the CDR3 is TGCGCCAGCAGCCAAGGATTGCAGGGGGGAGAAGAGACCCAGTACTTC.

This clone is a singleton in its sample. The CDR3 loop is CASSSRDRGSYEQFF. CDR3 DNA sequence: TGTGCCAGCAGCTCGCGGGACAGGGGGAGCTATGAGCAGTTCTTC. This rearrangement joins TRBV4-2 to TRBJ2-1; TRBD1 matches at 11 bases. The CDR3 is 15 residues long. In germline, CDR1 is LGHNA, CDR2 YNFKEQ. J gave up 8 bases and V 5 bases, and 8 bases lay outside the gene matches.

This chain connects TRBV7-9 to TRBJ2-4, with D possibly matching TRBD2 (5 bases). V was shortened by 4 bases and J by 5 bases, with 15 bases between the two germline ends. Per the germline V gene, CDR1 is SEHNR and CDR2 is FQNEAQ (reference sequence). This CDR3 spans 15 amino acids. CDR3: CASSSPDVAQNIQYF. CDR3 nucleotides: TGTGCCAGCAGCTCCCCTGACGTAGCGCAAAACATTCAGTACTTC.

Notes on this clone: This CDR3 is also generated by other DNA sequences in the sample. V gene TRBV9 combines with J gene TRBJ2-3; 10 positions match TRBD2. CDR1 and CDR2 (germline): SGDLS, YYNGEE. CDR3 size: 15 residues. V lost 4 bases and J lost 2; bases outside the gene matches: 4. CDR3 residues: CASSLSGRATDTQYF. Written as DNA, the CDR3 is TGTGCCAGCAGCCTCAGCGGGAGGGCCACAGATACGCAGTATTTT.

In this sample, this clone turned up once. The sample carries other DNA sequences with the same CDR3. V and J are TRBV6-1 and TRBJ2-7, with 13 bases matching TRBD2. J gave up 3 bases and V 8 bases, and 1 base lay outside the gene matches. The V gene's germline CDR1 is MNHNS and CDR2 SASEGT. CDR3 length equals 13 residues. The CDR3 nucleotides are TGTGCCAGCCGGACTAGCGGGAGCTACGAGCAGTACTTC. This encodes CASRTSGSYEQYF.

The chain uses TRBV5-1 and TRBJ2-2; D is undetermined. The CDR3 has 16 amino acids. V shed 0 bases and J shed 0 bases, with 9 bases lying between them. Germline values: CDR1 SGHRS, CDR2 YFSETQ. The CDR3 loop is CASSLEVGSNTGELFF. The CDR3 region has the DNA TGCGCCAGCAGCTTGGAGGTCGGTTCGAACACCGGGGAGCTGTTTTTT.

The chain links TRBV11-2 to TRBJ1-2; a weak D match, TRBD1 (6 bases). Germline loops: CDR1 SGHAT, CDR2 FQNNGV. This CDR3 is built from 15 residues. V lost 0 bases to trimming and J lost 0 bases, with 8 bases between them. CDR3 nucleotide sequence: TGTGCCAGCAGCTTAGATCGGACAGCTAACTATGGCTACACCTTC. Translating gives CASSLDRTANYGYTF. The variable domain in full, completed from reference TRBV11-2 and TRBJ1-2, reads EAGVAQSPRYKIIEKRQSVAFWCNPISGHATLYWYQQILGQGPKLLIQFQNNGVVDDSQLPKDRFSAERLKGVDSTLKIQPAKLEDSAVYLCASSLDRTANYGYTFGSGTRLTVV.